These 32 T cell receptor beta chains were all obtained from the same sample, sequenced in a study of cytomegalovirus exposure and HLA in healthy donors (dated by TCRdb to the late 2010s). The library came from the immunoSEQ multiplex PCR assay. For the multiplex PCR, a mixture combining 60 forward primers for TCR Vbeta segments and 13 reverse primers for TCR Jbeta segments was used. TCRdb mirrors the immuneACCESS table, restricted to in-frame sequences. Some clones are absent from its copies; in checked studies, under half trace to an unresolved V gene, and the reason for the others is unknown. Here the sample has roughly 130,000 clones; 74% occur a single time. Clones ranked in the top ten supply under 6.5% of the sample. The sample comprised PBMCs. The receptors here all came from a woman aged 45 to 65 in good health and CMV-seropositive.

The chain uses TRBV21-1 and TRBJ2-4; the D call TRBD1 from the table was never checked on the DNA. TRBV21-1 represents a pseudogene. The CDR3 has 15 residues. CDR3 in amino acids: CASTDASLAKNIQYF. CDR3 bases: TGTGCCAGCACCGATGCCAGTCTAGCCAAAAACATTCAGTACTTC.

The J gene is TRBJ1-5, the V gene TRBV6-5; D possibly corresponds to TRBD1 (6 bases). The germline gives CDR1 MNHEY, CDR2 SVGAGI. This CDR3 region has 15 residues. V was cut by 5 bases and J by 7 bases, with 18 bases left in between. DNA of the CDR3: TGTGCCAGCAGTAAGACCCGGACGACAGGCCAGCCCCAGCATTTT. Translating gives CASSKTRTTGQPQHF.

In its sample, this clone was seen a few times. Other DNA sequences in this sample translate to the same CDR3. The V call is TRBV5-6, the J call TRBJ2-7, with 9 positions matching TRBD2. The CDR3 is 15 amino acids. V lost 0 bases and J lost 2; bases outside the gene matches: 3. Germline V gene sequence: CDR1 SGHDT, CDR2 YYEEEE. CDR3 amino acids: CASSLESGGTYEQYF. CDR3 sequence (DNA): TGTGCCAGCAGCTTGGAGAGCGGGGGGACCTACGAGCAGTACTTC.

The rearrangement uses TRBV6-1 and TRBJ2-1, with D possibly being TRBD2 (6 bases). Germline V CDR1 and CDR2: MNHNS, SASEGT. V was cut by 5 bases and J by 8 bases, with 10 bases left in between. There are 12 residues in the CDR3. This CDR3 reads CASSPGGDEQFF. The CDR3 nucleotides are TGTGCCAGCAGTCCTGGAGGGGATGAGCAGTTCTTC.

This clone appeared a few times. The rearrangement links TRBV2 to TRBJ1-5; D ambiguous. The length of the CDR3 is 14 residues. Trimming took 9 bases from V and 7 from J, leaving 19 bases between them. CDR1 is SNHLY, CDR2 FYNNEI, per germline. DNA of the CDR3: TGTGCCAGTACCAGCCAAGCGGGCTCCCAGCCCCAGCATTTT. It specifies CASTSQAGSQPQHF.

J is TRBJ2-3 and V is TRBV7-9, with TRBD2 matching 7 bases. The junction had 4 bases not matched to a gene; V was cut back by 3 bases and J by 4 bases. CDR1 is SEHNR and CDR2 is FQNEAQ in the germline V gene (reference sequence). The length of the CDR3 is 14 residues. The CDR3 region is CASSFGAGADTQYF. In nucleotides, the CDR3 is TGTGCCAGCAGCTTCGGGGCGGGGGCAGATACGCAGTATTTT.

CDR3 sequence (DNA): TGTGCCAGCACCTTCGTGCGGGGCACTGAAGCTTTCTTT. It codes for CASTFVRGTEAFF. V gene TRBV7-8 combines with J gene TRBJ1-1; no clear D gene. The V end was cut by 7 bases, the J end by 4 bases, with 13 bases between. This CDR3 is 13 amino acids long. Germline V gene lookup returns CDR1 SGHVS and CDR2 FQNEAQ.

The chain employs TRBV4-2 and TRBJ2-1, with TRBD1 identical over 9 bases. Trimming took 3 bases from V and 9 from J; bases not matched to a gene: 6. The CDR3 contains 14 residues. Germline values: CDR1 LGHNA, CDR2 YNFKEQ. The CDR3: CASSQPGQGVEQFF. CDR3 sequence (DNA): TGTGCCAGCAGCCAGCCGGGACAGGGCGTTGAGCAGTTCTTC.

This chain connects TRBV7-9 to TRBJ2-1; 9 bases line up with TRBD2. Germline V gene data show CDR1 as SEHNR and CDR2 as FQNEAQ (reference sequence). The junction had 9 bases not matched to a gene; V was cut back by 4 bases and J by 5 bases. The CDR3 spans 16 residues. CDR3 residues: CASSSVGGGAHNEQFF. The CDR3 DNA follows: TGTGCCAGCAGCTCGGTCGGCGGGGGGGCCCACAATGAGCAGTTCTTC. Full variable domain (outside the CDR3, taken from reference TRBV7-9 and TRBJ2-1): DTGVSQNPRHKITKRGQNVTFRCDPISEHNRLYWYRQTLGQGPEFLTYFQNEAQLEKSRLLSDRFSAERPKGSFSTLEIQRTEQGDSAMYLCASSSVGGGAHNEQFFGPGTRLTVL.

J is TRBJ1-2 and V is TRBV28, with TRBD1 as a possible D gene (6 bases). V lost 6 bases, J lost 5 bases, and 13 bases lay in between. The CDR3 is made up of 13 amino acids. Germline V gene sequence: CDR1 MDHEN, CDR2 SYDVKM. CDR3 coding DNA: TGTGCCAGCAGACTACAGGGACGGTATGGCTACACCTTC. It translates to CASRLQGRYGYTF.

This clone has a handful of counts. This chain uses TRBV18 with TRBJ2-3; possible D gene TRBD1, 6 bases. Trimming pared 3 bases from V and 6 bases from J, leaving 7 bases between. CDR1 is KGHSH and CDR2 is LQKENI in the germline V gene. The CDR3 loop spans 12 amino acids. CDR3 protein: CASSPGQDTQYF. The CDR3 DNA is TGTGCCAGCTCACCCGGACAGGATACGCAGTATTTT.

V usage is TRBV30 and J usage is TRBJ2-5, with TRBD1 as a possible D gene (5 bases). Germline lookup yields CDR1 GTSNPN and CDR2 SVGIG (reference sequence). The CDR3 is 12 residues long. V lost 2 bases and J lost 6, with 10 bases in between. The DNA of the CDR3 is TGTGCCTGGAGTCAGGGCGGACAGACCCAGTACTTC. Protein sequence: CAWSQGGQTQYF.

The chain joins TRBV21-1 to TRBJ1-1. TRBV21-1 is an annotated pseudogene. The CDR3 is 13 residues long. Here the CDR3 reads CASTYNEVTEAFF. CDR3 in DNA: TGTGCCAGCACCTACAATGAGGTCACTGAAGCTTTCTTT.

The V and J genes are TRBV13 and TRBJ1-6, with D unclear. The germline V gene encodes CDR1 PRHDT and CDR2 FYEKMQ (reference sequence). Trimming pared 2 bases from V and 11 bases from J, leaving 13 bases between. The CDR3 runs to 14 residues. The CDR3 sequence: CASSLQEPAAPLHF. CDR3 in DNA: TGTGCCAGCAGCTTACAAGAGCCCGCGGCACCCCTCCACTTT.

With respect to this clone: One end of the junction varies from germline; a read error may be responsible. This CDR3 reads CATSRVRGQNSEAFF. The CDR3 nucleotides are TGTGCCACCAGCAGAGTCCGGGGACAAAACAGTGAAGCTTTCTTT. V usage is TRBV15 and J usage is TRBJ1-1, with D tentatively TRBD1 (6 bases). The germline V gene encodes CDR1 LNHNV and CDR2 YYDKDF (reference sequence). The CDR3 totals 15 residues.

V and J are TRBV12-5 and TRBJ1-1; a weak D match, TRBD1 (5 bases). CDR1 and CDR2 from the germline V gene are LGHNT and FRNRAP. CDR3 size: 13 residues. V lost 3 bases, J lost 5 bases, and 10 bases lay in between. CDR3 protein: CASGFSGGTEAFF. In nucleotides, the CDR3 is TGTGCTAGTGGTTTTTCGGGGGGTACTGAAGCTTTCTTT.

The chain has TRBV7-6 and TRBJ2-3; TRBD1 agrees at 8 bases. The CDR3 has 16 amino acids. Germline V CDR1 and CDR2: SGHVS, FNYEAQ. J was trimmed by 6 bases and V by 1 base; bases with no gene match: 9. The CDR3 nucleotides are TGTGCCAGCAGCTTAGGTTTGACAGGGGTCTTCGATACGCAGTATTTT. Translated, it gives CASSLGLTGVFDTQYF.

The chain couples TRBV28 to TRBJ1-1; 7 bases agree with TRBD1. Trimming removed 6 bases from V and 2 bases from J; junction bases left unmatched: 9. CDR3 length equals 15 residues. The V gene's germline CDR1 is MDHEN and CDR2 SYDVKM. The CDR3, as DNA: TGTGCCAGCAGGCCCACCGGGACAGATAACACTGAAGCTTTCTTT. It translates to CASRPTGTDNTEAFF.

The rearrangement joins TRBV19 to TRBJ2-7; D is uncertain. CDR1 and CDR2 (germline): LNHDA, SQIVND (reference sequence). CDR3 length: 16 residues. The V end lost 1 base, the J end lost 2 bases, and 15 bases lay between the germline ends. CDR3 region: CASSIAVGDSPYEQYF. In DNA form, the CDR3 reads TGTGCCAGTAGTATAGCCGTCGGTGATAGCCCCTACGAGCAGTACTTC.

The CDR3 loop reads CASSWGGNEQYF. The DNA for the CDR3 is TGTGCCAGTAGTTGGGGGGGGAACGAGCAGTACTTC. The V gene is TRBV19, the J gene TRBJ2-7; TRBD2 matches 7 bases. V lost 5 bases, J lost 5 bases, and 3 bases stayed unmatched. The CDR3 spans 12 residues. Germline CDR1 LNHDA, CDR2 SQIVND (reference sequence).

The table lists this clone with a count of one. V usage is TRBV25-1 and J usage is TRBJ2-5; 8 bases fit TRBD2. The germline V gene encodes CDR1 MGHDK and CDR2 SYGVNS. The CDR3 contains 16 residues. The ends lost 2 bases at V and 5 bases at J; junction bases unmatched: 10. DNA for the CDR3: TGTGCCAGCAGTGAACCCCGGGGGGGTTTGATTGAGACCCAGTACTTC. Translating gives CASSEPRGGLIETQYF. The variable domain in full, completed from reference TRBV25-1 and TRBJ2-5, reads EADIYQTPRYLVIGTGKKITLECSQTMGHDKMYWYQQDPGMELHLIHYSYGVNSTEKGDLSSESTVSRIRTEHFPLTLESARPSHTSQYLCASSEPRGGLIETQYFGPGTRLLVL.

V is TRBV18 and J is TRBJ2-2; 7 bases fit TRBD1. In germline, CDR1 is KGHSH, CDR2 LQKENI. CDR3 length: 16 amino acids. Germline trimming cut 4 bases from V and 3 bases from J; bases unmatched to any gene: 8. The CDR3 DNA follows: TGTGCCAGCTCACTCACACAGGGGTCTGACACCGGGGAGCTGTTTTTT. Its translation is CASSLTQGSDTGELFF. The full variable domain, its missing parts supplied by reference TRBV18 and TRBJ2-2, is NAGVMQNPRHLVRRRGQEARLRCSPMKGHSHVYWYRQLPEEGLKFMVYLQKENIIDESGMPKERFSAEFPKEGPSILRIQQVVRGDSAAYFCASSLTQGSDTGELFFGEGSRLTVL.

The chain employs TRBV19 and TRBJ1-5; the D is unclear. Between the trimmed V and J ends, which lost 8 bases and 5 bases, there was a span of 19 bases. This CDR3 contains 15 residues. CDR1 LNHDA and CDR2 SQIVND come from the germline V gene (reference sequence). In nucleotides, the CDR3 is TGTGCCAGTCAGCCTTCCGGGAGGACGGATCAGCCCCAGCATTTT. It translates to CASQPSGRTDQPQHF.

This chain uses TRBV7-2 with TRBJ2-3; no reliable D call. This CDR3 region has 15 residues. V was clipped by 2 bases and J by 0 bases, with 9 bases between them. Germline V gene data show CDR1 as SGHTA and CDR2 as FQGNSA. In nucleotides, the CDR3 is TGTGCCAGCAGCTTATACTTAACTAGCACAGATACGCAGTATTTT. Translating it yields CASSLYLTSTDTQYF.

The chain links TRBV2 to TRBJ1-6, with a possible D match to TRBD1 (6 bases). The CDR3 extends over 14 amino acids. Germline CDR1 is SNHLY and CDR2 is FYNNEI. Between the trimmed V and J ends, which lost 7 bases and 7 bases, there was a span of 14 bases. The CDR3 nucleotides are TGTGCCAGCAAGGGGGAAACGGTCAATTCACCCCTCCACTTT. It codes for CASKGETVNSPLHF.

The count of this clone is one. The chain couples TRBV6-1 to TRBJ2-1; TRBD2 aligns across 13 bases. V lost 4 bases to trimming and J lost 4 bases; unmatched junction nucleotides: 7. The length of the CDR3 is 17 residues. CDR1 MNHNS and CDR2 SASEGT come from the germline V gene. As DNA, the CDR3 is TGTGCCAGCAGTGGGGGAGGGACTAGCGGGGTGTACAATGAGCAGTTCTTC. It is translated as CASSGGGTSGVYNEQFF.

The CDR3 DNA is TGTGCCAGCAGCTTAAGGGCCGCGGGGGTTTTAGGAGAGACCCAGTACTTC. The encoded protein is CASSLRAAGVLGETQYF. The gene calls are TRBV7-8 and TRBJ2-5; 7 bases match TRBD2. The trim removed 2 bases at V and 4 bases at J, leaving 13 bases unmatched. The CDR3 loop spans 17 amino acids. CDR1 and CDR2 from the germline V gene are SGHVS and FQNEAQ.

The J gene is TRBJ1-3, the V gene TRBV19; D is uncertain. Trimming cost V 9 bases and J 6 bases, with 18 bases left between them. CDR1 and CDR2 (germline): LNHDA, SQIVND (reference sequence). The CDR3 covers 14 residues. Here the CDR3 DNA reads TGTGCCAGCTTGAGGGAGGGTTGGTCAAACACCATATATTTT. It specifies CASLREGWSNTIYF.

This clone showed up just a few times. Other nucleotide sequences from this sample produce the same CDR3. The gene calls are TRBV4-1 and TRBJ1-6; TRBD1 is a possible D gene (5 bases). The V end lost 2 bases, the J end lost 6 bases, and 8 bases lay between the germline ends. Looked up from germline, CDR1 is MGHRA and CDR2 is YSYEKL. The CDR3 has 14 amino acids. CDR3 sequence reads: CASSQLQGNSPLHF. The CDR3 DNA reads TGCGCCAGCAGCCAACTCCAGGGTAATTCACCCCTCCACTTT.

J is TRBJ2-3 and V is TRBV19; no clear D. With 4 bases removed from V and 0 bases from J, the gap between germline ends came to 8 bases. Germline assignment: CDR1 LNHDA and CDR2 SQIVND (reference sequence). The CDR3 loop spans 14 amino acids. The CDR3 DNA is TGTGCCAGTAGTAAACGACTGAGCACAGATACGCAGTATTTT. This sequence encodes CASSKRLSTDTQYF.

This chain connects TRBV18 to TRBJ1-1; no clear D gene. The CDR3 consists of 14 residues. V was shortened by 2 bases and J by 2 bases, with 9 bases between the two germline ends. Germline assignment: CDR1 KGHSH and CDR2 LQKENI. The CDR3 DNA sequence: TGTGCCAGCTCACCAGATTTGGCTAACACTGAAGCTTTCTTT. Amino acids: CASSPDLANTEAFF.

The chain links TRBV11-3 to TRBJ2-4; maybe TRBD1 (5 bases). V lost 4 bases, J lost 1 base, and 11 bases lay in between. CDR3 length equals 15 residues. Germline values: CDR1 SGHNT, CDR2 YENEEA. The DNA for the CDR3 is TGTGCCAGCAGCTACAGGTCTAGGGCCAAAAACATTCAGTACTTC. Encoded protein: CASSYRSRAKNIQYF.